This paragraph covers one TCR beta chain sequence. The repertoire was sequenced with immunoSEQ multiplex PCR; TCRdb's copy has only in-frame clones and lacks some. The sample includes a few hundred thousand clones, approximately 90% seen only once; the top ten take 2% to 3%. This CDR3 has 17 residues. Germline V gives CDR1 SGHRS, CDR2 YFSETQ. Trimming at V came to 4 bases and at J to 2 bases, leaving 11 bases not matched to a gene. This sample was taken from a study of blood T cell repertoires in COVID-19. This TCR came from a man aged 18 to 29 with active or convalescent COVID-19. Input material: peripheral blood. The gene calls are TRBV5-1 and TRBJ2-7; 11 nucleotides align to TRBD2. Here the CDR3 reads CASSPELAGVLPYEQYF. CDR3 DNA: TGCGCCAGCAGCCCCGAACTAGCGGGGGTTCTACCCTACGAGCAGTACTTC.